This TCR beta chain was recorded in a study of blood T cell repertoires in COVID-19. Study as a whole: PBMCs, B-cell-depleted T cells, or T cells provided the cDNA or gDNA that made up the material.

In the original workflow: For nucleated cells, counts were estimated from reference gene primer amplification. Sequenced by immunoSEQ multiplex PCR; TCRdb stores in-frame clones only, minus some. That table gives V, J and clone size, and the DNA gave D and trimming. In the table there are 52,000 or so clones, roughly 80% of which are singletons. The sequenced sample consisted of peripheral blood. The clonotype originates from a man aged 65 to 79 with active COVID-19.

The CDR3 loop reads CAWGGLAGAHEQYF. The DNA for the CDR3 is TGTGCCTGGGGGGGACTAGCGGGAGCCCACGAGCAGTACTTC. The rearrangement uses TRBV30 and TRBJ2-7, with TRBD2 identical over 14 bases. Germline values: CDR1 GTSNPN, CDR2 SVGIG (reference sequence). The CDR3 is 14 amino acids. V dropped 5 bases and J dropped 5; count of bases not matched to a gene: 5.